A selection of T cell receptor beta chains follows, all from one sample in a study of a mutant IDH1 vaccine in newly diagnosed glioma. This table comes from immunoSEQ multiplex PCR, and its TCRdb copy is limited to in-frame clones, with some not included. The table includes about 98,000 clones, roughly 90% detected once. Sequencing used PBMCs, obtained from a glioma patient treated with radiotherapy, temozolomide or both. The receptor source for this set is a woman in her forties or fifties with glioma. Both conserved end residues are part of each CDR3. D genes are given only for firm matches. Clone size, where shown, is once, few, many, or a class for clones that have expanded.

V	size	J	D	DNA	CDR3
TRBV5-1	once	TRBJ2-3	TRBD1	TGCGCCAGCAGCCCCGGGACAGTAGTCACAGATACGCAGTATTTT	CASSPGTVVTDTQYF
TRBV25-1	-	TRBJ2-1	-	TGTGCCAGCAGGTCCCCCGGGAGGCAGTTCTTC	CASRSPGRQFF
TRBV7-9	-	TRBJ1-3	TRBD1	TGTGCCAGCAGCGCCGGACAGGCGCGCTCTGGAAACACCATATATTTT	CASSAGQARSGNTIYF
TRBV5-4	-	TRBJ2-3	-	TGTGCCAGCAGCTTGACTGACCGAGCGGATACGCAGTATTTT	CASSLTDRADTQYF
TRBV9	-	TRBJ2-7	-	TGTGCCAGCAGCGTAGCTCCGTTGACCGCTAGCGAGCAGTACTTC	CASSVAPLTASEQYF
TRBV27	-	TRBJ2-7	TRBD2	TGTGCCAGCAGTTCACTAGCGGGTCCCTACGAGCAGTACTTC	CASSSLAGPYEQYF
TRBV28	-	TRBJ2-2	-	TGTGCCAGCAGTTTAGGGGCTAATCCCCCCGGGGAGCTGTTTTTT	CASSLGANPPGELFF
TRBV7-6	-	TRBJ2-3	TRBD2	TGTGCCAGCAGCAAAGGGACTAGCGGTGCGGGTACGCAGTATTTT	CASSKGTSGAGTQYF
TRBV27	-	TRBJ1-2	TRBD1	TGTGCCAGCAGTTCCGGGACAGGGGTCTATGGCTACACCTTC	CASSSGTGVYGYTF
TRBV5-1	-	TRBJ1-2	-	TGCGCCAGCAGGCCCGGGACGGACTTCTATGGCTACACCTTC	CASRPGTDFYGYTF
TRBV5-4	-	TRBJ1-2	-	TGTGCCAGCAGCTTGTATCGCGGACTCTCTTTATATGGCTACACCTTC	CASSLYRGLSLYGYTF
TRBV29-1	-	TRBJ2-7	TRBD1	TGCAGCGTTGACTTGGGGACAGGGGCGACCTACGAGCAGTACTTC	CSVDLGTGATYEQYF
TRBV18	-	TRBJ1-2	TRBD1	TGTGCCAGCTCACCGACAGGGTATGGCTACACCTTC	CASSPTGYGYTF
TRBV11-2	-	TRBJ1-6	-	TGTGCCAGCACCTTCCTCTCCTATAATTCACCCCTCCACTTT	CASTFLSYNSPLHF
TRBV7-9	once	TRBJ1-2	TRBD1	TGTGCCAGCAGCCCGACAGGGGGTTTCTTGGATGGCTACACCTTC	CASSPTGGFLDGYTF
TRBV6-5	-	TRBJ1-2	TRBD1	TGTGCCACTATCACAGGGGGGAGTAACTATGGCTACACCTTC	CATITGGSNYGYTF
TRBV5-6	-	TRBJ2-7	-	TGTGCCAGCAGCTTCTTCTACGAGCAGTACTTC	CASSFFYEQYF
TRBV29-1	-	TRBJ1-1	-	TGCAGCGTTGATCCGGCGCTCTCTGTCACTGAAGCTTTCTTT	CSVDPALSVTEAFF
TRBV2	-	TRBJ2-3	-	TGTGCCAGCAAAGAGAAGGACCTAATATCAGATACGCAGTATTTT	CASKEKDLISDTQYF
TRBV9	once	TRBJ2-7	-	TGTGCCAGCAGCGTAGCTCGGGTACCGTCCGAGCAGTACTTC	CASSVARVPSEQYF
TRBV29-1	-	TRBJ2-5	-	TGCAGCGGACGGGGGAAGGAGACCCAGTACTTC	CSGRGKETQYF
TRBV28	-	TRBJ1-2	-	TGTGCCAGCAGTTCAGTGGGCTATGGCTACACCTTC	CASSSVGYGYTF
TRBV6-1	-	TRBJ2-4	-	TGTGCCTGCTTATTTTTAGCCAAAAACATTCAGTACTTC	CACLFLAKNIQYF
TRBV7-9	-	TRBJ1-6	TRBD1	TGTGCCAGCAGCCCAAGACAGGGGAATTCACCCCTCCACTTT	CASSPRQGNSPLHF
TRBV4-1	-	TRBJ2-7	-	TGCGCCAGCAGCCAAGATCCGGTAGGCGGCCCCTCCTACGAGCAGTACTTC	CASSQDPVGGPSYEQYF
TRBV6-1	once	TRBJ2-2	TRBD1	TGTGCCAGCAGGCCGACAGGGGTGGGCGGGGAGCTGTTTTTT	CASRPTGVGGELFF
TRBV20-1	-	TRBJ2-7	-	TGCAGTGCTACTAGCTCCTACGAGCAGTACTTC	CSATSSYEQYF
TRBV4-2	-	TRBJ2-5	-	TGTGCCAGCAGCCAAGATGGGGGGGAGACCCAGTACTTC	CASSQDGGETQYF
TRBV2	-	TRBJ1-5	-	TGTGCCAGCAGTGAGCAAGGACGTATTAGCAATCAGCCCCAGCATTTT	CASSEQGRISNQPQHF
TRBV28	-	TRBJ2-1	-	TGTGCCAGCACCCTTCCTAGGTTCCAAGGGAATGAGCAGTTCTTC	CASTLPRFQGNEQFF
TRBV5-1	-	TRBJ1-1	TRBD1	TGCGCCAGCAGTCTCCGGCAGGGGGGAGGAAACACTGAAGCTTTCTTT	CASSLRQGGGNTEAFF
TRBV4-1	few	TRBJ2-1	TRBD2	TGCGCCAGCAGCCAATACACTAGCGGAGCCTACAATGAGCAGTTCTTC	CASSQYTSGAYNEQFF
TRBV6-1	-	TRBJ2-4	-	TGTGCCATTACAGGGGGGGTAAAAAACATTCAGTACTTC	CAITGGVKNIQYF
TRBV13	-	TRBJ1-4	-	TGTGCCAGCAGTCGAACGTCTGGAGATGAAAAACTGTTTTTT	CASSRTSGDEKLFF
TRBV6-5	-	TRBJ2-2	-	TGTGCCAGCAGTTACAGGACCGGAACGAACACCGGGGAGCTGTTTTTT	CASSYRTGTNTGELFF
TRBV6-1	once	TRBJ1-2	-	TGTGCCAGCAGAGTTGGGGCGGTCTATGGCTACACCTTC	CASRVGAVYGYTF
TRBV19	-	TRBJ1-2	TRBD1	TGTGCCAGTAGTATCCCCTCCTACGGGCGACAGGGCTATGGCTACACCTTC	CASSIPSYGRQGYGYTF
TRBV5-1	-	TRBJ1-3	-	TGCGCCAGCAGCTTGTCGGGGAACGGAAACACCATATATTTT	CASSLSGNGNTIYF
TRBV6-5	once	TRBJ2-7	-	TGTGCCAGCAGTTCTCTCTACGAGCAGTACTTC	CASSSLYEQYF